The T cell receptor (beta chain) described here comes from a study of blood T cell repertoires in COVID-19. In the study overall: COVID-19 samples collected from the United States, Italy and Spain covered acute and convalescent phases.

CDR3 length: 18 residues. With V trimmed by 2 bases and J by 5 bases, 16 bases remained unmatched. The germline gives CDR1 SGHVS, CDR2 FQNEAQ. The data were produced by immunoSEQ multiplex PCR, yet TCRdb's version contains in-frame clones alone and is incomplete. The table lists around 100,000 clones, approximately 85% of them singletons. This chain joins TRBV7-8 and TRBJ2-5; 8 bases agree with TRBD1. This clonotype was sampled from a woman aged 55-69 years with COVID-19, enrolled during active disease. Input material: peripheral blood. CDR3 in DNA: TGTGCCAGCAGCTTAATTCATGGCTCAGGGGGCGCAACTGAGACCCAGTACTTC. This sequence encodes CASSLIHGSGGATETQYF.